What follows are 22 T cell receptor beta chains derived from one specimen sequenced in a study of CD8+ T cells in alopecia areata. Following extraction, RNA underwent reverse transcription to cDNA, which served as the sequencing template. Assay used: immunoSEQ multiplex PCR; TCRdb lists only in-frame clones, some missing. This table holds more than 75,000 clones, roughly two fifths found once. The sequenced sample consisted of CD4+ T cells sorted from blood. All receptors derive from a human donor with alopecia areata.

This clone was counted only a few times. The V and J genes are TRBV28 and TRBJ2-7; 10 bases are shared with TRBD1. This CDR3 is 13 amino acids long. The trim removed 6 bases at V and 5 bases at J, leaving 4 bases unmatched. The germline V gene has CDR1 MDHEN and CDR2 SYDVKM. Written as DNA, the CDR3 is TGTGCCAGCAGATTGACAGGGGGCCACGAGCAGTACTTC. Its translation: CASRLTGGHEQYF.

The chain is built from TRBV18 and TRBJ2-7, with a tentative D call TRBD1 (6 bases). The CDR3 spans 16 residues. With 6 bases removed from V and 2 bases from J, the gap between germline ends came to 20 bases. CDR1 is KGHSH, CDR2 LQKENI, per germline. The CDR3 bases are TGTGCCAGCTCTTCCGCCGGGACAAGGACAACCTACGAGCAGTACTTC. Protein sequence: CASSSAGTRTTYEQYF.

The V and J genes are TRBV27 and TRBJ2-3; 13 nucleotides match TRBD2. Germline CDR1 MNHEY, CDR2 SMNVEV (reference sequence). Unmatched junction bases numbered 13, after V lost 4 bases and J lost 6 bases. CDR3 size: 18 residues. CDR3 DNA sequence: TGTGCCAGCAGTTCCTTCGGGACTAGCGGGATTTGGGCTGATACGCAGTATTTT. It specifies CASSSFGTSGIWADTQYF.

The genes are TRBV18 and TRBJ2-7, with D hard to call. The CDR3 has 14 amino acids. Looked up from germline, CDR1 is KGHSH and CDR2 is LQKENI. V was cut by 0 bases and J by 3 bases, with 9 bases left in between. The CDR3 coding sequence is TGTGCCAGCTCACCACCGCTAGGCAGCTACGAGCAGTACTTC. It is translated as CASSPPLGSYEQYF.

J is TRBJ2-7 and V is TRBV6-5, with D possibly being TRBD1 or TRBD2 (6 bases each). The germline V gene has CDR1 MNHEY and CDR2 SVGAGI. The CDR3 covers 15 residues. V lost 0 bases, J lost 4 bases, and 13 bases lay in between. The CDR3 region is CASSYSNRGLYEQYF. CDR3 DNA: TGTGCCAGCAGTTACTCCAATCGGGGGCTTTACGAGCAGTACTTC.

The genes are TRBV25-1 and TRBJ2-7, with D perhaps assigned TRBD1 or TRBD2 (6 bases each). The CDR3 has 15 amino acids. From germline, CDR1 is MGHDK and CDR2 SYGVNS. The V end was cut by 5 bases, the J end by 5 bases, with 19 bases between. CDR3 in amino acids: CASSPGRGVSHEQYF. The CDR3 region has the DNA TGTGCCAGCAGTCCCGGTAGGGGGGTTTCTCACGAGCAGTACTTC.

The genes are TRBV4-3 and TRBJ1-6, with TRBD1 matching 9 bases. V shed 5 bases, J shed 7 bases, and the junction held 15 bases outside the gene matches. This CDR3 has 18 amino acids. Germline V gives CDR1 LGHNA, CDR2 YSLEER. The CDR3, as DNA: TGCGCCAGCAGCGTCCAGGACAGGGGCCCCCTTGCCAATTCACCCCTCCACTTT. This codes for CASSVQDRGPLANSPLHF.

The chain employs TRBV5-1 and TRBJ2-7, with D possibly matching TRBD2 (6 bases). Per the germline V gene, CDR1 is SGHRS and CDR2 is YFSETQ. CDR3 length: 14 amino acids. With 4 bases removed from V and 7 bases from J, the gap between germline ends came to 18 bases. CDR3 amino acids: CASSPQPGGEEQYF. The DNA for the CDR3 is TGCGCCAGCAGCCCACAACCCGGGGGAGAGGAGCAGTACTTC.

The chain employs TRBV30 and TRBJ2-2; D is unresolved. The CDR3 loop spans 12 amino acids. With 7 bases removed from V and 6 bases from J, the gap between germline ends came to 12 bases. Germline V gives CDR1 GTSNPN, CDR2 SVGIG (reference sequence). The CDR3 DNA sequence: TGTGCCTACCCAATTCGGGCCGGGGAGCTGTTTTTT. Protein product: CAYPIRAGELFF.

The CDR3 region is CASSYSLNTEAFF. CDR3 sequence (DNA): TGTGCCAGCAGCTACTCTTTGAACACTGAAGCTTTCTTT. V usage is TRBV9 and J usage is TRBJ1-1; D is uncertain. This CDR3 is built from 13 residues. V was pared by 4 bases and J by 0 bases, with 7 bases between. Per germline, CDR1 SGDLS and CDR2 YYNGEE. Using reference TRBV9 and TRBJ1-1 for the parts outside the CDR3, the full variable domain is DSGVTQTPKHLITATGQRVTLRCSPRSGDLSVYWYQQSLDQGLQFLIQYYNGEERAKGNILERFSAQQFPDLHSELNLSSLELGDSALYFCASSYSLNTEAFFGQGTRLTVV.

The chain couples TRBV18 to TRBJ2-5, with a possible D match to TRBD1 (6 bases). Trimming pared 4 bases from V and 4 bases from J, leaving 10 bases between. Germline CDR1 KGHSH, CDR2 LQKENI. CDR3 length equals 13 residues. CDR3 bases: TGTGCCAGCTCACGTCCAGGGGCAGAGACCCAGTACTTC. Translating gives CASSRPGAETQYF.

This clone was found a few times. V usage is TRBV6-6 and J usage is TRBJ2-5; D not resolved. Trimming took 0 bases from V and 1 from J, leaving 6 bases between them. The CDR3 loop spans 14 amino acids. In germline, CDR1 is MNHNY, CDR2 SVGAGI (reference sequence). The DNA of the CDR3 is TGTGCCAGCAGTTACTCTTCCGTCCAAGAGACCCAGTACTTC. Translated, it gives CASSYSSVQETQYF.

The chain carries TRBV11-2 and TRBJ2-2; D call uncertain. The CDR3 is made up of 13 amino acids. The V gene's germline CDR1 is SGHAT and CDR2 FQNNGV. Between the trimmed V and J ends, which lost 0 bases and 7 bases, there was a span of 6 bases. The CDR3 protein is CASSLDQSGELFF. In DNA form, the CDR3 reads TGTGCCAGCAGCTTAGATCAGAGCGGGGAGCTGTTTTTT. The whole variable domain, filled in from reference TRBV11-2 and TRBJ2-2, reads EAGVAQSPRYKIIEKRQSVAFWCNPISGHATLYWYQQILGQGPKLLIQFQNNGVVDDSQLPKDRFSAERLKGVDSTLKIQPAKLEDSAVYLCASSLDQSGELFFGEGSRLTVL.

The gene calls are TRBV30 and TRBJ2-2, with D perhaps matching TRBD1 (5 bases). V lost 3 bases and J lost 4, with 9 bases in between. Germline assignment: CDR1 GTSNPN and CDR2 SVGIG (reference sequence). The CDR3 is made up of 13 amino acids. The CDR3 here is CAWRQESTGELFF. The CDR3 DNA sequence: TGTGCCTGGAGACAGGAAAGCACCGGGGAGCTGTTTTTT.

This clone has more than one count but fewer than ten. The genes are TRBV29-1 and TRBJ2-2, with a tentative D call TRBD2 (5 bases). The CDR3 spans 12 residues. V shed 8 bases and J shed 6 bases, with 13 bases lying between them. CDR1 SQVTM and CDR2 ANQGSEA come from the germline V gene. The CDR3 reads CSLSSGSGELFF. DNA for the CDR3: TGCAGCCTCTCTTCGGGGTCCGGGGAGCTGTTTTTT.

In this sample, this clone turned up a few times. CDR3 nucleotides: TGTGCCAGCAGTGAATCGTCGGCTAGGGAGTTCTTC. As protein: CASSESSAREFF. This chain joins TRBV6-1 and TRBJ2-1; no clear D. Trimming pared 2 bases from V and 14 bases from J, leaving 13 bases between. The CDR3 is 12 residues long. From germline, CDR1 is MNHNS and CDR2 SASEGT.

The chain couples TRBV6-1 to TRBJ2-7, with 11 bases lining up with TRBD2. This CDR3 has 15 residues. The germline CDR1 and CDR2 sequences are MNHNS and SASEGT. V trimming: 7 bases; J trimming: 2 bases; junction bases outside the gene matches: 7. Here the CDR3 DNA reads TGTGCCAGCACCTCTAGCGGGAGGCCAACCTACGAGCAGTACTTC. It codes for CASTSSGRPTYEQYF.

J is TRBJ1-1 and V is TRBV28; unclear D gene. Germline V gene lookup returns CDR1 MDHEN and CDR2 SYDVKM. V lost 4 bases and J 3 bases, leaving 9 bases between the germline ends. This CDR3 has 13 residues. CDR3 sequence (DNA): TGTGCCAGCAGTTCCATGAGGTACACTGAAGCTTTCTTT. Amino acid sequence: CASSSMRYTEAFF.

This clone was observed a single time. In DNA, the CDR3 is TGTGCCTGGAGTAGCGGGGGGGCACAAGAGACCCAGTACTTC. Translated: CAWSSGGAQETQYF. The V and J genes are TRBV30 and TRBJ2-5, with 10 bases lining up with TRBD2. The J segment lost 2 bases and the V segment lost 2 bases, leaving 2 bases of the junction unmatched. This CDR3 has 14 amino acids. CDR1 is GTSNPN, CDR2 SVGIG, per germline (reference sequence).

The rearrangement links TRBV19 to TRBJ2-3; D perhaps matches TRBD2 (5 bases). V lost 6 bases to trimming and J lost 1 base, with 8 bases between them. From germline, CDR1 is LNHDA and CDR2 SQIVND (reference sequence). The CDR3 consists of 13 residues. The CDR3 bases are TGTGCCAGTAGGGCAGCGGGCACAGATACGCAGTATTTT. Translating gives CASRAAGTDTQYF.

This clone showed up just a few times. This chain connects TRBV4-1 to TRBJ2-7; no reliable D call. The CDR3 sequence is 16 residues long. V gave up 4 bases and J gave up 7 bases, with 23 bases separating them. Germline-derived CDR1 and CDR2 are MGHRA and YSYEKL. The CDR3 coding sequence is TGCGCCAGCAGCCCCGATCTCCGGCGTGACCCGCGGGAGCAGTACTTC. Protein product: CASSPDLRRDPREQYF.

CDR3 amino acids: CATAHQGSGANVLTF. The CDR3 nucleotides read TGTGCCACCGCACACCAGGGTTCTGGGGCCAACGTCCTGACTTTC. The J gene is TRBJ2-6, the V gene TRBV19; D perhaps matches TRBD1 (5 bases). The germline V and J ends were trimmed by 10 bases and 1 base, with 14 bases remaining between them. The CDR3 totals 15 residues. Germline V gene data show CDR1 as LNHDA and CDR2 as SQIVND (reference sequence).